Shown below are 8 T cell receptor beta chains from a single sample sequenced in a study of CD8 T cells in ankylosing spondylitis. MiXCR, run by TCRdb on the 5' RACE reads, gives a single entry per CDR3 protein. The repertoire holds 45,000 to 60,000 distinct CDR3 sequences, less than 8.5% seen once, with about 8.1% in the top ten. Sequencing was done on a sample of blood, either unsorted or a sorted T cell fraction (not recorded which). These receptors came from a female donor with ankylosing spondylitis or in good health (not recorded which).

CDR3: CAWSVRGGELFF. Here the CDR3 DNA reads TGTGCCTGGAGTGTTAGGGGTGGGGAGCTGTTTTTT. This rearrangement joins TRBV30 to TRBJ2-2, with D perhaps TRBD1 (5 bases). Between the trimmed V and J ends, which lost 0 bases and 8 bases, there was a span of 7 bases. This CDR3 spans 12 amino acids. Per germline, CDR1 GTSNPN and CDR2 SVGIG (reference sequence).

This clonotype has at least ten counts. The CDR3 DNA reads TGCGCCAGCAGCTTTAGCAGGGACACTGAAGCTTTCTTT. Residues: CASSFSRDTEAFF. The rearrangement joins TRBV5-1 to TRBJ1-1; the D gene is possibly TRBD1 (5 bases). Per germline, CDR1 SGHRS and CDR2 YFSETQ. This CDR3 region has 13 residues. Trimming removed 2 bases from V and 3 bases from J, with 8 bases in between.

This clonotype showed up just a few times. The chain combines TRBV4-1 with TRBJ2-5, with no clear D. Germline CDR1 reads MGHRA; CDR2 reads YSYEKL. The CDR3 extends over 13 amino acids. V lost 6 bases, J lost 3 bases, and 11 bases lay in between. CDR3 in amino acids: CASRGHWEETQYF. In DNA, the CDR3 is TGCGCCAGCAGAGGGCATTGGGAAGAGACCCAGTACTTC.

There are many counts of this clonotype. This sequence joins TRBV28 and TRBJ1-5; 10 bases map to TRBD1. Germline CDR1 is MDHEN and CDR2 is SYDVKM. Trimming at V came to 1 base and at J to 6 bases, leaving 9 bases not matched to a gene. This CDR3 region has 17 residues. This chain's CDR3 is CASSLSSGTGDGQPQHF. Here the CDR3 DNA reads TGTGCCAGCAGTTTATCTTCCGGGACAGGGGATGGTCAGCCCCAGCATTTT.

This clonotype was picked up many times. The genes are TRBV6-5 and TRBJ2-7; D is perhaps TRBD1 (6 bases). This CDR3 is built from 12 residues. The germline V gene encodes CDR1 MNHEY and CDR2 SVGAGI. The germline V and J ends were trimmed by 5 bases and 4 bases, with 9 bases remaining between them. The chain's CDR3 is CASSATGYEQYV. The CDR3 region has the DNA TGTGCCAGCAGTGCCACAGGGTACGAGCAGTACGTC.

This clonotype has just a few counts. V is TRBV12-3 or TRBV12-4 and J is TRBJ2-4; D unclear. This CDR3 has 14 amino acids. V was clipped by 1 base and J by 1 base, with 5 bases between them. The CDR3 nucleotides are TGTGCCAGCAGTTTAGAAGTTGCCAAAAACATTCAGTACTTC. Amino acid sequence: CASSLEVAKNIQYF.

This clonotype has a count of ten or more. The rearrangement joins TRBV12-3 or TRBV12-4 to TRBJ2-7; D might be TRBD1 (6 bases). This CDR3 is 15 amino acids long. V shed 3 bases and J shed 2 bases, with 14 bases lying between them. CDR3 region: CASSLFWGPTYEQYV. The CDR3 DNA is TGTGCCAGCAGTTTGTTTTGGGGGCCAACCTACGAGCAGTACGTC.

The chain employs TRBV11-3 and TRBJ2-2; no reliable D call. V lost 5 bases to trimming and J lost 9 bases, with 7 bases between them. Germline V CDR1 and CDR2: SGHNT, YENEEA. The CDR3 spans 11 residues. The CDR3 reads CASSPGRELFF. CDR3 nucleotides: TGTGCCAGCAGCCCGGGTCGGGAGCTGTTTTTT.